A selection of T cell receptor beta chains follows, all from one sample in a study of T cells after yellow fever vaccination. TCRdb analysed the 5' RACE reads with MiXCR anew, one entry per CDR3 protein. The sample lists about 220,000 distinct CDR3 sequences; about 3% were seen once. This sample comprised CD4+ T cells sorted from PBMCs, obtained 10 days after the yellow fever booster vaccination. All receptors derive from a man aged 18 to 35 who received the YFV17D yellow fever vaccine. Each CDR3 is given with its conserved first and last residue. A D gene is named only where the DNA matches it firmly. Some rows have no size entry. The others give once, few or many, or a class for an expanded clone.

NA	TRBV7-2	TRBJ1-5	few	TGTGCCAGCAGCCAAGCCGGGGGACTGGGGAATCAGCCCCAGCATTTT	CASSQAGGLGNQPQHF
TRBD1	TRBV7-3	TRBJ2-2	NA	TGTGCCAGCAGCGGACAGGAAGCCGGGGAGCTGTTTTTT	CASSGQEAGELFF
NA	TRBV15	TRBJ1-1	few	TGTGCCACCAGCAGGCCCATACGGGGTGAAGCTTTCTTT	CATSRPIRGEAFF
TRBD1	TRBV4-2	TRBJ2-5	many	TGTGCCAGCAGCCCTACGACAGGGAGAGAGACCCAGTACTTC	CASSPTTGRETQYF
NA	TRBV29-1	TRBJ2-3	many	TGCAGCGTTGCCCGAGGCGGTGAGCGCACAGATACGCAGTATTTT	CSVARGGERTDTQYF
NA	TRBV12-3/TRBV12-4	TRBJ2-1	few	TGTGCCAGCAGTTTATGGAGCTCCTACAATGAGCAGTTCTTC	CASSLWSSYNEQFF
NA	TRBV11-2	TRBJ2-3	NA	TGTGGCAGCAGCTTAGAGGGGGATACGCAGTATTTT	CGSSLEGDTQYF
TRBD2	TRBV7-2	TRBJ2-1	many	TGTGCCAGCAGTAGGAGCGGGGCCTACAATGAGCAGTTCTTC	CASSRSGAYNEQFF
NA	TRBV7-9	TRBJ1-6	few	TGTGCCAGCAGCTTTGGACAGCTGAATTCACCCCTCCACTTT	CASSFGQLNSPLHF
TRBD2	TRBV12-3/TRBV12-4	TRBJ2-2	many	TGTGCCAGCAGTTTTTCTAGCGGCGCCGGGGAGCTGTTTTTT	CASSFSSGAGELFF
NA	TRBV20-1	TRBJ2-5	many	TGCAGTGCTAAAAAACGGGAGACCCAGTACTTC	CSAKKRETQYF
NA	TRBV13	TRBJ2-7	NA	TGTGCCAGCAGCTCTGTTAAGGGTAGGTACGAGCAGTACTTC	CASSSVKGRYEQYF
NA	TRBV4-2	TRBJ2-5	many	TGTGCCAGCAGTCGGGACGGGAGAGGAGAGACCCAGTACTTC	CASSRDGRGETQYF
NA	TRBV7-2	TRBJ1-2	NA	TGTGCCAGGGACACAGGCTATGGCTACACCTTC	CARDTGYGYTF
TRBD2	TRBV5-6	TRBJ2-3	many	TGTGCCAGCAGCTTCGCGGGGCGGGGGGCCACAGATACGCAGTATTTT	CASSFAGRGATDTQYF
NA	TRBV12-5	TRBJ2-1	many	TGTGCTAGTGGTTTGAGCCTAGCTCGAAATGAGCAGTTCTTC	CASGLSLARNEQFF
TRBD2	TRBV5-1	TRBJ2-7	few	TGCGCCAGCAGCTTAGAGACTAGCGGGCCCTACGAGCAGTACTTC	CASSLETSGPYEQYF
TRBD1	TRBV7-2	TRBJ1-2	many	TGTGCCAGCAGCCTGACAGGGGGGAAGAGTGGCTACACCTTC	CASSLTGGKSGYTF
NA	TRBV4-1	TRBJ2-2	few	TGCGCCAGCAGCCAAGAGGGTCCCGGGGAGCTGTTTTTT	CASSQEGPGELFF
TRBD1	TRBV4-3	TRBJ1-2	NA	TGCGCCAGCAGTATGGACAGGGTCTGGGGCTACACCTTC	CASSMDRVWGYTF
TRBD2	TRBV27	TRBJ2-3	NA	TGTGCCAGCAGCGCTATAAGCAGCGGGGGGGGCGCAGATACGCAGTATTTT	CASSAISSGGGADTQYF
TRBD1	TRBV28	TRBJ1-1	many	TGTGCCAGCAGCCAACATCAGGGGGTAGGGACTGAAGCTTTCTTT	CASSQHQGVGTEAFF
NA	TRBV2	TRBJ2-6	NA	TGTGCCAGCTTACCTTTCCGGGGTGGGGCCAACGTCCTGACTTTC	CASLPFRGGANVLTF
NA	TRBV20-1	TRBJ1-2	few	TGCAGTGCTAGTTCGCCTAACTATGGCTACACCTTC	CSASSPNYGYTF
NA	TRBV10-2	TRBJ2-5	few	TGCGCCAGCAGTGTCACTAGCCGAGAGACCCAGTACTTC	CASSVTSRETQYF
TRBD1	TRBV7-2	TRBJ1-2	many	TGTGCCAGCAGCTCCGTGGTAGGACAGGGGGTATTCGACTATGGCTACACCTTC	CASSSVVGQGVFDYGYTF
NA	TRBV11-3	TRBJ2-3	few	TGTGCCAGCAGCAGCCAAGGCGTCTTAGGCACAGATACGCAGTATTTT	CASSSQGVLGTDTQYF
TRBD2	TRBV4-3	TRBJ2-7	NA	TGCGCCAGCAGCCAACAGCTAGGCAGCGGGGGGATGAACGAGCAGTACTTC	CASSQQLGSGGMNEQYF
TRBD1	TRBV7-9	TRBJ1-5	many	TGTGCCAGCAGCTTATCGACAGGGTGGGATCAGCCCCAGCATTTT	CASSLSTGWDQPQHF
TRBD2	TRBV5-1	TRBJ2-2	NA	TGCGCCAGCAGCTTGCTTACTAGCGGGGTCACCGGGGAGCTGTTTTTT	CASSLLTSGVTGELFF
NA	TRBV7-2	TRBJ2-3	few	TGTGCCAGCAGCCGGCGTTTCGCCACAGATACGCAGTATTTT	CASSRRFATDTQYF
NA	TRBV5-1	TRBJ2-3	many	TGCGCCAGCAGCTTGGGTCAGGGCGGAGATACGCAGTATTTT	CASSLGQGGDTQYF
NA	TRBV7-2	TRBJ1-4	many	TGTGCCAGCAGCTTAGACCTCCGGCCTCGAGAAAAACTGTTTTTT	CASSLDLRPREKLFF
NA	TRBV6-4	TRBJ1-1	few	TGTGCCAGCAGTATCGATCCGTATGGGGACACTGAAGCTTTCTTT	CASSIDPYGDTEAFF
TRBD1	TRBV7-9	TRBJ2-1	many	TGTGCCAGCAGCTTAGAGGGGGCTAGGTCCTACAATGAGCAGTTCTTC	CASSLEGARSYNEQFF
NA	TRBV20-1	TRBJ1-2	NA	TGCAGTGCTCACGGGGGGGGGTTCGATGGCTACACCTTC	CSAHGGGFDGYTF
NA	TRBV12-3/TRBV12-4	TRBJ1-1	NA	TGTGCCAGCAGTTTCAACAGCTTGAACACTGAAGCTTTCTTT	CASSFNSLNTEAFF
TRBD1	TRBV12-3/TRBV12-4	TRBJ2-2	few	TGTGCCAGCAGTTGGGACAGCCCCGGGGAGCTGTTTTTT	CASSWDSPGELFF
TRBD1	TRBV5-4	TRBJ2-3	NA	TGTGCCAGCAGCACGGACAGGCCCACAGATACGCAGTATTTT	CASSTDRPTDTQYF
NA	TRBV6-5	TRBJ2-5	many	TGTGCCAGCAGTCGACAACGGTACCAAGAGACCCAGTACTTC	CASSRQRYQETQYF
NA	TRBV5-1	TRBJ2-1	many	TGCGCCAGCAGCTTGGGGCCTCTGCGAGAGCAGTTCTTC	CASSLGPLREQFF
NA	TRBV5-6	TRBJ1-5	many	TGTGCCAGCAGCGGGGCAGGGGGCAATCAGCCCCAGCATTTT	CASSGAGGNQPQHF
TRBD1	TRBV7-9	TRBJ2-5	few	TGTGCCAGCAGCTCCAACAGGGGCCAAGAGACCCAGTACTTC	CASSSNRGQETQYF
NA	TRBV5-1	TRBJ1-4	NA	TGCGCCAGCAGCCTCCGACCGGCGAGTAATGAAAAACTGTTTTTT	CASSLRPASNEKLFF
NA	TRBV6-6	TRBJ1-5	many	TGTGCCAGCAGCCTCCCCCGGGACTTAAGTAGCAATCAGCCCCAGCATTTT	CASSLPRDLSSNQPQHF
NA	TRBV18	TRBJ1-1	many	TGTGCCAGCTCAGTTACTAGGGACGCTGAAGCTTTCTTT	CASSVTRDAEAFF
TRBD2	TRBV12-3/TRBV12-4	TRBJ2-2	many	TGTGCCAGCACCGGGACTACCAAATTGCGGACCGGGGAGCTGTTTTTT	CASTGTTKLRTGELFF
NA	TRBV29-1	TRBJ1-4	many	TGCAGCGCTGCCGACGAGATAGTACTGTTTTTT	CSAADEIVLFF